The 23 T cell receptor beta chains listed next were all sequenced from one sample in a study of shared clonotypes between healthy human individuals. Data came from immunoSEQ multiplex PCR; TCRdb stores just in-frame clones and leaves some out. The table shows 2 million to 2.5 million clones, with around 95% occurring only once. The specimen sequenced was naive CD4+ T cells sorted from blood. Described subset: CD45RA+ positively selected. The origin of the receptors is a man younger than 35 in good health.

V is TRBV27 and J is TRBJ2-7; the D gene could be TRBD1 or TRBD2 (6 bases each). The CDR3 consists of 15 residues. V lost 3 bases and J 3 bases, leaving 15 bases between the germline ends. CDR1 and CDR2 (germline): MNHEY, SMNVEV (reference sequence). This CDR3 is CASSLSGAGVYEQYF. The CDR3 bases are TGTGCCAGCAGTTTGTCGGGGGCTGGGGTCTACGAGCAGTACTTC.

With regard to this clone: This sample includes further DNA sequences coding for the same CDR3. The rearrangement links TRBV18 to TRBJ2-5; D assignment may be TRBD1 or TRBD2 (7 bases each). The CDR3 totals 15 residues. The V gene lost 1 base and the J gene lost 2 bases, with 11 bases spanning the gap. Germline V gene lookup returns CDR1 KGHSH and CDR2 LQKENI. The CDR3 here is CASSPRQGLQETQYF. As DNA, the CDR3 is TGTGCCAGCTCACCACGACAGGGACTACAAGAGACCCAGTACTTC. The entire variable domain, with the rest obtained from reference TRBV18 and TRBJ2-5, is as follows: NAGVMQNPRHLVRRRGQEARLRCSPMKGHSHVYWYRQLPEEGLKFMVYLQKENIIDESGMPKERFSAEFPKEGPSILRIQQVVRGDSAAYFCASSPRQGLQETQYFGPGTRLLVL.

The chain carries TRBV2 and TRBJ2-5, with no clear D. Germline values: CDR1 SNHLY, CDR2 FYNNEI. V was trimmed by 6 bases and J by 7 bases, leaving 12 bases between them. The CDR3 loop spans 12 amino acids. CDR3 bases: TGTGCCAGCAGCAACCTTATTGGGACCCAGTACTTC. The encoded protein is CASSNLIGTQYF. Using reference TRBV2 and TRBJ2-5 for the parts outside the CDR3, the full variable domain is EPEVTQTPSHQVTQMGQEVILRCVPISNHLYFYWYRQILGQKVEFLVSFYNNEISEKSEIFDDQFSVERPDGSNFTLKIRSTKLEDSAMYFCASSNLIGTQYFGPGTRLLVL.

This chain joins TRBV7-8 and TRBJ1-6, with D hard to call. Germline CDR1 SGHVS, CDR2 FQNEAQ. Trimming removed 3 bases at V and 8 bases at J, with 8 bases between. The CDR3 has 13 amino acids. DNA of the CDR3: TGTGCCAGCAGCTTGACGGGAGATTCACCCCTCCACTTT. Translating it yields CASSLTGDSPLHF.

Of note for this clone: The sample contains more than one DNA sequence encoding this CDR3. This chain links TRBV5-1 with TRBJ2-7; no definite D call. Germline CDR1 and CDR2: SGHRS and YFSETQ. CDR3 size: 14 residues. The V and J ends lost 0 bases and 0 bases respectively, with 7 bases between them. The CDR3 sequence is CASSLAASSYEQYF. The CDR3, as DNA: TGCGCCAGCAGCTTGGCGGCCAGCTCCTACGAGCAGTACTTC.

The chain has TRBV11-2 and TRBJ1-4; D remains ambiguous. The CDR3 has 16 residues. Trimming took off 6 bases at V and 8 bases at J, with 22 bases between the two ends. Germline V lookup: CDR1 SGHAT, CDR2 FQNNGV. DNA of the CDR3: TGTGCCAGCAGTTACCGCGTCCCCCGTCAGGCCGAAAAACTGTTTTTT. It encodes CASSYRVPRQAEKLFF.

On this clone itself: Other DNA variants within this sample encode the same CDR3. CDR3 nucleotides: TGTGCCAGCAGCCCCGGGACAGCCAATCAGCCCCAGCATTTT. Amino acid sequence: CASSPGTANQPQHF. This chain joins TRBV6-5 and TRBJ1-5; 7 bases are a match to TRBD1. CDR3 size: 14 residues. The V gene end was trimmed by 6 bases and the J gene end by 3 bases; junction bases not matched to a gene: 5. Per the germline V gene, CDR1 is MNHEY and CDR2 is SVGAGI.

This clone has a single count. The V gene is TRBV9, the J gene TRBJ1-2; TRBD1 matches at 9 bases. This CDR3 contains 15 residues. From germline, CDR1 is SGDLS and CDR2 YYNGEE. V dropped 5 bases and J dropped 4; count of bases not matched to a gene: 9. The CDR3 region has the DNA TGTGCCAGCAGATCCGGGACAGGGCCCTCCTATGGCTACACCTTC. Translating gives CASRSGTGPSYGYTF.

The chain uses TRBV2 and TRBJ2-7; D may be TRBD2 (6 bases). Trimming removed 0 bases from V and 3 bases from J, with 15 bases in between. The CDR3 consists of 16 residues. CDR1 is SNHLY, CDR2 FYNNEI, per germline. CDR3 amino acids: CASSEAGGVSIYEQYF. The CDR3 DNA reads as TGTGCCAGCAGTGAAGCGGGGGGAGTAAGTATCTACGAGCAGTACTTC.

V is TRBV7-2 and J is TRBJ1-1, with 8 bases that match TRBD1. The CDR3 runs to 14 residues. CDR1 is SGHTA and CDR2 is FQGNSA in the germline V gene. Losses at the gene ends were 6 bases for V and 4 bases for J; bases not matched to a gene: 7. The CDR3 DNA reads TGTGCCAGCAGACGAGACAGGGGTGGCACTGAAGCTTTCTTT. Translating it yields CASRRDRGGTEAFF.

The gene calls are TRBV11-2 and TRBJ2-7, with a weak D call TRBD2 (5 bases). Germline V gene data show CDR1 as SGHAT and CDR2 as FQNNGV. The CDR3 length is 14 residues. V was pared by 5 bases and J by 3 bases, with 14 bases between. The DNA for the CDR3 is TGTGCCAGCAGCCCACTCCGGGGATACTACGAGCAGTACTTC. Protein product: CASSPLRGYYEQYF.

This clone was picked up one time. The V and J genes are TRBV2 and TRBJ2-5, with TRBD1 matching over 9 bases. The CDR3 spans 12 residues. V dropped 8 bases and J dropped 4; count of bases not matched to a gene: 2. Germline assignment: CDR1 SNHLY and CDR2 FYNNEI. The CDR3 is CASGQGTETQYF. DNA for the CDR3: TGTGCCAGCGGACAGGGGACAGAGACCCAGTACTTC. The variable domain in full, with the rest retrieved from reference TRBV2 and TRBJ2-5, is EPEVTQTPSHQVTQMGQEVILRCVPISNHLYFYWYRQILGQKVEFLVSFYNNEISEKSEIFDDQFSVERPDGSNFTLKIRSTKLEDSAMYFCASGQGTETQYFGPGTRLLVL.

V is TRBV27 and J is TRBJ1-2; D might be TRBD1 (6 bases). The V end was cut by 0 bases, the J end by 5 bases, with 16 bases between. This CDR3 has 16 amino acids. Germline CDR1 is MNHEY and CDR2 is SMNVEV (reference sequence). Here the CDR3 DNA reads TGTGCCAGCAGTTTATCGTGGCCGGGAGGGGGATATGGCTACACCTTC. Residues: CASSLSWPGGGYGYTF.

V is TRBV30 and J is TRBJ2-3; D is possibly TRBD1 or TRBD2 (5 bases each). This CDR3 contains 17 residues. V was pared by 3 bases and J by 1 base, with 20 bases between. Germline V gives CDR1 GTSNPN, CDR2 SVGIG (reference sequence). The CDR3 sequence: CAWRGPGRNGGTDTQYF. In DNA, the CDR3 is TGTGCCTGGAGGGGGCCAGGGAGAAACGGGGGCACAGATACGCAGTATTTT.

V and J are TRBV7-2 and TRBJ2-5, with TRBD1 identical over 8 bases. This CDR3 has 16 residues. Trimming cost V 3 bases and J 5 bases; bases outside gene matches: 11. Germline CDR1 SGHTA, CDR2 FQGNSA. The CDR3 loop reads CASSFVQGVFEETQYF. The CDR3 DNA reads TGTGCCAGCAGCTTCGTACAGGGGGTATTCGAGGAGACCCAGTACTTC. Filled out from reference TRBV7-2 and TRBJ2-5, the complete variable domain reads GAGVSQSPSNKVTEKGKDVELRCDPISGHTALYWYRQSLGQGLEFLIYFQGNSAPDKSGLPSDRFSAERTGGSVSTLTIQRTQQEDSAVYLCASSFVQGVFEETQYFGPGTRLLVL.

This chain links TRBV30 with TRBJ2-2; D may match TRBD1 or TRBD2 (5 bases each). The CDR3 runs 13 residues. The V end lost 6 bases, the J end lost 4 bases, and 12 bases lay between the germline ends. Germline lookup yields CDR1 GTSNPN and CDR2 SVGIG (reference sequence). CDR3 nucleotides: TGTGCCTGCCCTTCAGGGACCACCGGGGAGCTGTTTTTT. It specifies CACPSGTTGELFF.

The chain carries TRBV10-3 and TRBJ2-7; 7 bases are a match to TRBD2. CDR3 length equals 15 residues. Germline CDR1 reads ENHRY; CDR2 reads SYGVKD. With V trimmed by 3 bases and J by 1 base, 6 bases remained unmatched. CDR3 residues: CAISDPGLVSYEQYF. CDR3 nucleotides: TGTGCCATCAGTGACCCCGGACTAGTTTCCTACGAGCAGTACTTC.

The sample holds one count of this clone. The genes are TRBV7-2 and TRBJ1-5; maybe TRBD1 (6 bases). V dropped 4 bases and J dropped 4 bases, with 11 bases sitting between them. Per the germline V gene, CDR1 is SGHTA and CDR2 is FQGNSA. The CDR3 covers 14 residues. The CDR3 nucleotides read TGTGCCAGCAGCTGGGGGACAACTAATCAGCCCCAGCATTTT. This gives the protein CASSWGTTNQPQHF. Together with reference TRBV7-2 and TRBJ1-5, the CDR3 gives the full variable domain: GAGVSQSPSNKVTEKGKDVELRCDPISGHTALYWYRQSLGQGLEFLIYFQGNSAPDKSGLPSDRFSAERTGGSVSTLTIQRTQQEDSAVYLCASSWGTTNQPQHFGDGTRLSIL.

CDR3 in amino acids: CASSQVGQGATDYGYTF. DNA of the CDR3: TGCGCCAGCAGCCAAGTCGGGCAGGGGGCGACGGACTATGGCTACACCTTC. The chain carries TRBV4-1 and TRBJ1-2, with 8 bases matching TRBD1. The CDR3 is 17 residues long. The junction had 10 bases not matched to a gene; V was cut back by 1 base and J by 3 bases. Looked up from germline, CDR1 is MGHRA and CDR2 is YSYEKL.

This clone was picked up one time. V gene TRBV7-2 combines with J gene TRBJ2-5, with D perhaps matching TRBD1 (6 bases). V was clipped by 1 base and J by 1 base, with 10 bases between them. This CDR3 has 15 amino acids. Germline assignment: CDR1 SGHTA and CDR2 FQGNSA. In nucleotides, the CDR3 is TGTGCCAGCAGCTTAGGACAGGTAGTCCAAGAGACCCAGTACTTC. The encoded protein is CASSLGQVVQETQYF.

The chain links TRBV30 to TRBJ2-5; D not resolved. Germline CDR1 is GTSNPN and CDR2 is SVGIG (reference sequence). The CDR3 spans 15 residues. V lost 1 base and J 4 bases, leaving 16 bases between the germline ends. The CDR3, as DNA: TGTGCCTGGAGTGGGCCTTCGGCCCAAAGAGAGACCCAGTACTTC. This gives the protein CAWSGPSAQRETQYF.

This sequence joins TRBV30 and TRBJ1-5; D not certain. The CDR3 spans 12 residues. Germline assignment: CDR1 GTSNPN and CDR2 SVGIG (reference sequence). Trimming removed 1 base at V and 6 bases at J, with 7 bases between. Written as DNA, the CDR3 is TGTGCCTGGAGTGGGGCAACTCAGCCCCAGCATTTT. This gives the protein CAWSGATQPQHF.

On this clone: At the DNA level, this CDR3 is encoded by other sequences in the same sample as well. The chain carries TRBV6-1 and TRBJ2-7, with 7 bases that match TRBD1. The CDR3 has 12 amino acids. The V segment lost 7 bases and the J segment 2 bases; nucleotides outside the gene matches: 2. Germline lookup yields CDR1 MNHNS and CDR2 SASEGT. This CDR3 is CASTGTAYEQYF. CDR3 in DNA: TGTGCCAGCACCGGGACAGCCTACGAGCAGTACTTC.